Below are 8 T cell receptor beta chains sequenced from a single sample in a study of T cells in Graves' hyperthyroidism and ophthalmopathy. Regions amplified from RNA transcripts were the TCR beta CDR3 regions. The HTBI primer set was used in a first-round RT-PCR of the TCR CDR3. Using its own MiXCR run on the multiplex PCR reads, TCRdb lists one record per CDR3 protein. Among approximately 430,000 distinct CDR3 sequences listed, roughly 15% were seen once. The sequenced material came from blood. All receptors come from a man younger than 35 with Graves' ophthalmopathy.

This clonotype occurred a few times. The chain couples TRBV6-1 to TRBJ1-5; TRBD1 might be the D (5 bases). The CDR3 is 15 residues long. V lost 4 bases to trimming and J lost 1 base, with 11 bases between them. CDR1 and CDR2 (germline): MNHNS, SASEGT. The CDR3 bases are TGTGCCAGCAGTGTTGGGGCGGGGAGCAATCAGCCCCAGCATTTT. It specifies CASSVGAGSNQPQHF.

Many counts were recorded for this clonotype. The V and J genes are TRBV20-1 and TRBJ2-7, with 12 nucleotides matching TRBD1. Trimming removed 2 bases from V and 7 bases from J; junction bases left unmatched: 6. This CDR3 region has 14 residues. The germline V gene encodes CDR1 DFQATT and CDR2 SNEGSKA (reference sequence). CDR3 in DNA: TGCAGTGCTAGACGGGACAGGGGGCGTGGAGAGCAGTACTTC. Its protein is CSARRDRGRGEQYF.

This clonotype was counted ten times or more. The chain employs TRBV9 and TRBJ1-1; D is perhaps TRBD1 (5 bases). Per germline, CDR1 SGDLS and CDR2 YYNGEE. The CDR3 contains 13 residues. V shed 6 bases and J shed 7 bases, with 16 bases lying between them. CDR3 amino acids: CASTPGNGGEAFF. Written as DNA, the CDR3 is TGTGCCAGCACCCCCGGGAACGGGGGTGAAGCTTTCTTT.

In this sample, this clonotype turned up a few times. This chain joins TRBV19 and TRBJ2-6, with a possible D match to TRBD2 (6 bases). V was shortened by 7 bases and J by 0 bases, with 10 bases between the two germline ends. This CDR3 region has 15 residues. The germline V gene has CDR1 LNHDA and CDR2 SQIVND (reference sequence). CDR3 loop: CASTGRISGANVLTF. In DNA, the CDR3 is TGTGCCAGTACTGGGAGGATCTCTGGGGCCAACGTCCTGACTTTC.

This clonotype has a count of ten or more. The chain has TRBV6-5 and TRBJ1-2, with TRBD1 matching 7 bases. The length of the CDR3 is 14 residues. V was pared by 2 bases and J by 4 bases, with 4 bases of the junction left unmatched. Germline lookup yields CDR1 MNHEY and CDR2 SVGAGI. The CDR3, as DNA: TGTGCCAGCAGTTACAGGGGGCGAGGCTATGGCTACACCTTC. Amino acid sequence: CASSYRGRGYGYTF.

In this sample, this clonotype turned up many times. Sequence at one end of the junction differs from germline and may be a read error. The rearrangement joins TRBV12-3 or TRBV12-4 to TRBJ2-5, with TRBD1 as a possible D gene (5 bases). The CDR3 has 14 amino acids. CDR3 region: CASSLRTHQETQYF. The CDR3 DNA is TGTGCCAGCAGTTTAAGGACACACCAGGAGACCCAGTACTTC.

The sample holds a few counts of this clonotype. The V call is TRBV7-9, the J call TRBJ2-1, with D perhaps matching TRBD2 (5 bases). CDR1 is SEHNR, CDR2 FQNEAQ, per germline (reference sequence). The CDR3 totals 18 residues. V dropped 2 bases and J dropped 2 bases, with 19 bases sitting between them. For the CDR3, the DNA is TGTGCCAGCAGCTTACGGGAAAGGAGCACAGCGGCCTACAATGAGCAGTTCTTC. It encodes CASSLRERSTAAYNEQFF.

There are many counts of this clonotype. The genes are TRBV2 and TRBJ1-2; maybe TRBD1 (5 bases). CDR1 and CDR2 from the germline V gene are SNHLY and FYNNEI. Trimming cost V 2 bases and J 2 bases, with 6 bases left between them. The CDR3 length is 13 residues. The DNA of the CDR3 is TGTGCCAGCAGTGAACCAGGGAACTATGGCTACACCTTC. Translating gives CASSEPGNYGYTF.